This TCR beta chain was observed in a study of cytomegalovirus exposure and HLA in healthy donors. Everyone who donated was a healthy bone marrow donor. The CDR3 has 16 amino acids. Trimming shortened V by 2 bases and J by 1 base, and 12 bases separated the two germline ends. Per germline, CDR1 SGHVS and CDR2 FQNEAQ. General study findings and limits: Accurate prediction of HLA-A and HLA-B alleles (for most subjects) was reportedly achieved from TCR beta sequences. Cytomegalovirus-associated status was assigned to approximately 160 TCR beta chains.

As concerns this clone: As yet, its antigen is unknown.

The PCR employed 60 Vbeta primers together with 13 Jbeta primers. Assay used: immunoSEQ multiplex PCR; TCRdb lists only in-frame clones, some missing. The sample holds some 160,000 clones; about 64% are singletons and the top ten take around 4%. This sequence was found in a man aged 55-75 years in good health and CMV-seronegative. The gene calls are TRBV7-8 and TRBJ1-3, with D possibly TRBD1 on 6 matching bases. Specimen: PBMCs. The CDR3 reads CASSLSDRASGNTIYF. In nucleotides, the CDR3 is TGTGCCAGCAGCTTATCGGACAGAGCTTCTGGAAACACCATATATTTT. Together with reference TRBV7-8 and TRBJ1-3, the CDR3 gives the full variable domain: GAGVSQSPRYKVAKRGQDVALRCDPISGHVSLFWYQQALGQGPEFLTYFQNEAQLDKSGLPSDRFFAERPEGSVSTLKIQRTQQEDSAVYLCASSLSDRASGNTIYFGEGSWLTVV.